This TCR beta chain is drawn from a study of metastatic and nonmetastatic thyroid tumors. Study details: The comparison covered peripheral blood and tumor or nodule tissue in malignant and benign thyroid patients.

TCRdb re-processed the PCR reads through MiXCR. The sample records fewer than 9,000 clones, about 31% being singletons. General observations from the study: It was reportedly found that TCR beta diversity was significantly higher in malignant thyroid tumors than in benign nodules, a difference seen in both blood and tumor samples.

This clone was observed many times. Its antigen is as yet unknown. Patients underwent thyroid surgery, and none had received any treatment before it. The sample comprised tumor tissue. This clonotype was sampled from a female donor with papillary thyroid cancer or a benign thyroid nodule (not recorded which). Some clones in this sample may be carry-over from other donors' samples.

CDR3 loop: CASASAGTGGTGYTF. In DNA form, the CDR3 reads TGTGCCAGCGCGAGTGCGGGGACAGGGGGGACTGGCTACACCTTC. The rearrangement uses TRBV7-9 and TRBJ1-2; 11 bases fit TRBD1. Trimming took 8 bases from V and 7 from J; bases not matched to a gene: 12. CDR3 length: 15 amino acids. Germline V lookup: CDR1 SEHNR, CDR2 FQNEAQ (reference sequence).